This T cell receptor (beta chain) is from a study of radiotherapy plus CTLA-4 blockade in lung cancer. Assay used: immunoSEQ multiplex PCR; TCRdb lists only in-frame clones, some missing. The top ten hold around 7.7% of the sample, which has tens of thousands of clones, roughly four fifths seen once. The CDR3 loop spans 13 amino acids. Trimming took 7 bases from V and 1 from J, leaving 10 bases between them. Germline lookup yields CDR1 SNHLY and CDR2 FYNNEI. The input for sequencing was peripheral blood, taken from a patient treated with radiotherapy plus ipilimumab. The receptor was derived from a human donor with non-small cell lung cancer who had stable disease on radiotherapy plus ipilimumab. This chain connects TRBV2 to TRBJ1-1; unclear D gene. The DNA of the CDR3 is TGTGCCAGCACGAATCAGGAGAACACTGAAGCTTTCTTT. Translation gives CASTNQENTEAFF.